One sample yielded the 22 T cell receptor beta chains listed below, sequenced in a study of T-cell reconstitution after alpha-beta-depleted transplantation in children. The TCRbeta library incorporated unique molecular identifiers. Each CDR3 protein gets one entry after TCRdb re-called the PCR reads with MiXCR. Of around 340,000 distinct CDR3 sequences in the sample, roughly 14% were seen once. This material consisted of PBMCs, taken from the stem cell graft. These receptors were collected from a human donor who donated a stem cell graft to a child with Fanconi anemia.

This clonotype was observed many times. The chain recombines TRBV12-3 or TRBV12-4 with TRBJ2-3; D remains ambiguous. This CDR3 region has 14 residues. V was trimmed by 2 bases and J by 0 bases, leaving 6 bases between them. The DNA for the CDR3 is TGTGCCAGCAGTTTACTCCCGAGCACAGATACGCAGTATTTT. Translation gives CASSLLPSTDTQYF.

This chain joins TRBV4-3 and TRBJ1-1; D may be TRBD1 (5 bases). Germline CDR1 and CDR2: LGHNA and YSLEER. This CDR3 spans 15 amino acids. Trimming took off 2 bases at V and 3 bases at J, with 13 bases between the two ends. In DNA form, the CDR3 reads TGCGCCAGCAGCCAAACAGCCCAGGGAGACACTGAAGCTTTCTTT. It yields the protein CASSQTAQGDTEAFF.

This clonotype was counted at least ten times. V and J are TRBV12-3 or TRBV12-4 and TRBJ2-1, with no clear D. V lost 1 base, J lost 4 bases, and 11 bases lay in between. CDR3 length equals 15 residues. This CDR3 is CASSLGSNRYNEQFF. The CDR3 DNA reads TGTGCCAGCAGTTTAGGTAGCAACCGATACAATGAGCAGTTCTTC.

This clonotype was counted a few times. V is TRBV3-1 and J is TRBJ2-7; D perhaps matches TRBD1 (5 bases). This CDR3 is 14 amino acids long. V was trimmed by 3 bases and J by 6 bases, leaving 15 bases between them. CDR1 and CDR2 from the germline V gene are LGHDT and YNNKEL (reference sequence). This CDR3 is CASSQGPITVEQYF. Written as DNA, the CDR3 is TGTGCCAGCAGCCAGGGGCCTATAACCGTCGAGCAGTACTTC.

J is TRBJ2-2 and V is TRBV4-3; possibly TRBD2 for D (6 bases). V was clipped by 4 bases and J by 1 base, with 13 bases between them. Germline V gene sequence: CDR1 LGHNA, CDR2 YSLEER. The length of the CDR3 is 16 residues. In DNA, the CDR3 is TGCGCCAGCAGCCGCACCGGGACTGGGAACACCGGGGAGCTGTTTTTT. Protein: CASSRTGTGNTGELFF.

There are many counts of this clonotype. The chain has TRBV11-2 and TRBJ2-3; 8 bases are shared with TRBD2. V shed 5 bases, J shed 14 bases, and the junction held 12 bases outside the gene matches. The germline gives CDR1 SGHAT, CDR2 FQNNGV. This CDR3 has 13 residues. CDR3 amino acids: CASSPVRTGGMYF. Written as DNA, the CDR3 is TGTGCCAGCAGCCCTGTCAGAACGGGGGGGATGTATTTT.

The chain carries TRBV12-3 or TRBV12-4 and TRBJ1-2; D unclear. The CDR3 spans 13 residues. V lost 3 bases and J lost 7, with 12 bases in between. This chain's CDR3 is CASSLMSSSGYTF. The CDR3 DNA reads TGTGCCAGCAGTTTGATGTCAAGTAGTGGCTACACCTTC.

This clonotype has more than one count but fewer than ten. This chain links TRBV5-6 with TRBJ1-2; 7 bases agree with TRBD1. In germline, CDR1 is SGHDT, CDR2 YYEEEE. V lost 6 bases to trimming and J lost 4 bases; unmatched junction nucleotides: 6. There are 13 residues in the CDR3. The CDR3: CASIRQGSYGYTF. Written as DNA, the CDR3 is TGTGCCAGCATCCGACAGGGATCCTATGGCTACACCTTC. The full variable domain, rest sourced from reference TRBV5-6 and TRBJ1-2, is DAGVTQSPTHLIKTRGQQVTLRCSPKSGHDTVSWYQQALGQGPQFIFQYYEEEERQRGNFPDRFSGHQFPNYSSELNVNALLLGDSALYLCASIRQGSYGYTFGSGTRLTVV.

In this sample, this clonotype turned up many times. The J gene is TRBJ2-3, the V gene TRBV20-1, with unresolved D. Germline-derived CDR1 and CDR2 are DFQATT and SNEGSKA (reference sequence). The V end was cut by 3 bases, the J end by 0 bases, with 22 bases between. The CDR3 consists of 18 residues. The CDR3 loop reads CSASPDRAVVPSTDTQYF. The CDR3 nucleotides are TGCAGTGCTAGTCCTGATCGGGCAGTGGTCCCTAGCACAGATACGCAGTATTTT.

This clonotype was counted between two and nine times. The V call is TRBV3-1, the J call TRBJ2-1; either TRBD1 or TRBD2 may supply D (6 bases each). CDR1 and CDR2 (germline): LGHDT, YNNKEL (reference sequence). This CDR3 is built from 14 residues. Deletions cut 6 bases from V and 4 bases from J, with 13 bases between. The CDR3 reads CASRKGGLYNEQFF. CDR3 coding DNA: TGTGCCAGCAGGAAGGGGGGTCTGTACAATGAGCAGTTCTTC.

The rearrangement links TRBV27 to TRBJ2-5; D not resolved. The germline gives CDR1 MNHEY, CDR2 SMNVEV (reference sequence). Trimming removed 0 bases at V and 2 bases at J, with 10 bases between. The CDR3 sequence is 15 residues long. The CDR3 loop is CASSLSQARQETQYF. In DNA form, the CDR3 reads TGTGCCAGCAGTTTATCGCAGGCTAGACAAGAGACCCAGTACTTC.

This chain joins TRBV18 and TRBJ1-2, with a tentative D call TRBD1 (5 bases). Germline lookup yields CDR1 KGHSH and CDR2 LQKENI. The CDR3 is made up of 13 amino acids. V was cut by 6 bases and J by 5 bases, with 13 bases left in between. The CDR3 sequence: CASSPATEYGYTF. DNA for the CDR3: TGTGCCAGCTCGCCAGCGACAGAATATGGCTACACCTTC.

This chain joins TRBV24-1 and TRBJ2-1, with 8 positions matching TRBD1. The germline V gene has CDR1 KGHDR and CDR2 SFDVKD. Trimming removed 2 bases from V and 12 bases from J; junction bases left unmatched: 11. This CDR3 is built from 15 residues. In DNA, the CDR3 is TGTGCCACCAGTGATTCCGGGACAGGCAACAACGCGCAGTTCTTC. It translates to CATSDSGTGNNAQFF.

This clonotype has at least ten counts. The rearrangement uses TRBV3-1 and TRBJ1-1, with D unclear. The CDR3 sequence is 14 residues long. Germline CDR1 LGHDT, CDR2 YNNKEL (reference sequence). The ends were cut back, 2 bases at V and 1 base at J, with 8 bases in the middle. CDR3 sequence reads: CASSQLGRNTEAFF. In DNA, the CDR3 is TGTGCCAGCAGCCAACTCGGGCGGAACACTGAAGCTTTCTTT.

This clonotype was seen ten or more times. J is TRBJ2-2 and V is TRBV4-3; D is ambiguous. There are 14 residues in the CDR3. CDR1 LGHNA and CDR2 YSLEER come from the germline V gene. Between the trimmed V and J ends, which lost 3 bases and 4 bases, there was a span of 9 bases. The CDR3: CASSQQTLTGELFF. The DNA of the CDR3 is TGCGCCAGCAGCCAGCAGACACTCACCGGGGAGCTGTTTTTT.

This CDR3 reads CASSFSVAREQYV. CDR3 sequence (DNA): TGTGCCAGCAGCTTCTCAGTGGCTCGCGAGCAGTACGTC. This rearrangement joins TRBV5-6 to TRBJ2-7; D call uncertain. Germline CDR1 and CDR2: SGHDT and YYEEEE. CDR3 length equals 13 residues. The germline V and J ends were trimmed by 2 bases and 6 bases, with 12 bases remaining between them.

This clonotype was observed a handful of times. One base separates it from a far larger clone, so it is likely a read error. This chain joins TRBV5-1 and TRBJ2-5; no firm D call. The CDR3 totals 11 residues. V was trimmed by 3 bases and J by 3 bases, leaving 3 bases between them. CDR1 SGHRS and CDR2 YFSETQ come from the germline V gene. In DNA form, the CDR3 reads TGCGCCAGCAGCTGGGAAGAGACCCAGTACTTC. This gives the protein CASSWEETQYF.

In its sample, this clonotype was seen many times. The chain is built from TRBV10-3 and TRBJ2-5; 7 nucleotides align to TRBD2. CDR3 length: 13 residues. Germline trimming cut 6 bases from V and 2 bases from J; bases unmatched to any gene: 3. Germline V gene data show CDR1 as ENHRY and CDR2 as SYGVKD. CDR3 amino acids: CAIRGTIQETQYF. The CDR3 bases are TGTGCCATCAGAGGGACTATTCAAGAGACCCAGTACTTC.

This clonotype has a count of ten or more. The chain joins TRBV28 to TRBJ2-1; D not resolved. Trimming stripped 4 bases from V and 9 bases from J, with 4 bases between. Germline loops: CDR1 MDHEN, CDR2 SYDVKM. CDR3 size: 10 residues. The CDR3 bases are TGTGCCAGCAGTTATGCTGAGCAGTTCTTC. Translated, it gives CASSYAEQFF.

Notes on this clonotype: A read error may explain this, as a much larger clone is one base away. No conserved phenylalanine or tryptophan ends this CDR3, so it is likely a read error. V and J are TRBV20-1 and TRBJ2-3; no clear D. V lost 3 bases and J lost 2, with 15 bases in between. The CDR3 loop spans 15 amino acids. Germline loops: CDR1 DFQATT, CDR2 SNEGSKA (reference sequence). CDR3 nucleotides: TGCAGTGCTAGGCTCCGGCAGAGCAACACAGATACGCAGTATTTA. It specifies CSARLRQSNTDTQYL.

This clonotype was picked up a small number of times. J is TRBJ1-2 and V is TRBV20-1; no firm D call. The CDR3 extends over 14 amino acids. Trimming took 6 bases from V and 3 from J, leaving 17 bases between them. In germline, CDR1 is DFQATT, CDR2 SNEGSKA (reference sequence). The CDR3 DNA sequence: TGCAGTGCCCAAGAGGCAGCTGATTACTATGGCTACACCTTC. Protein product: CSAQEAADYYGYTF.

This clonotype was seen more than once but under ten times. The genes are TRBV5-1 and TRBJ1-2; no clear D gene. V lost 4 bases to trimming and J lost 5 bases, with 12 bases between them. Germline V lookup: CDR1 SGHRS, CDR2 YFSETQ. The CDR3 runs to 13 residues. DNA of the CDR3: TGCGCCAGCAGCGTTATGACTGGGTATGGCTACACCTTC. Its protein product is CASSVMTGYGYTF.